This is a list of T cell receptor beta chains from one sample in a study of tumor and adjacent non-tumor tissue in lung cancer. TCRdb re-analysed the multiplex PCR reads in MiXCR, keeping a single row per CDR3 protein. The table has almost 75,000 distinct CDR3 sequences, around two thirds seen once. Sequenced sample: distant non-tumor lung tissue. The receptors here all came from a woman in her forties or fifties with non-small cell lung cancer. The conserved cysteine and the conserved F or W are not part of the CDR3 here.

len,v_gene,CDR3aa
11,TRBV29-1,SVEISKNSPLH
13,TRBV28,ASIPGHLNTGELF
10,TRBV20-1,SAPPGGETQY
13,TRBV5-4,TSRLGLADYNEQF
16,TRBV28,ASSFSSGQTTSNQPQH
14,TRBV10-3,AISDPGQKLTYDQY
16,TRBV6-1,ASSKVAGAGSEANVLT
12,TRBV10-3,AISELAGGEEQY
11,TRBV20-1,SVTQDPNSPLH
12,TRBV5-1,ASSPSGRWYEQY
10,TRBV29-1,CLEWEDDAQY
18,TRBV6-1,ASSDRTGTGVLLQTGELF
13,TRBV20-1,SARVPGRRSYEQY
10,TRBV7-9,ASSLATGELF
10,TRBV29-1,SGGPTSYEQY
10,TRBV7-8,ASREDHYEQY
12,TRBV20-1,SAGPLLGYSEQF
13,TRBV14,ASSQSVGRAAEQY
14,TRBV4-1,VSSQDLYRGLSEQY
12,TRBV6-1,TSSIEGSDQPQH
11,TRBV29-1,SVDGLTGKAQY
14,TRBV6-2/TRBV6-3,ASNPTQRGYTQPQH
16,TRBV5-5,ASSSTGVVGSYNSPLH
11,TRBV29-1,SGYSLSYNEQF
12,TRBV6-5,AWRSIGRNQPQH
12,TRBV7-2,ASSLDQGADTQY
12,TRBV6-2/TRBV6-3,ASSNNRGLCEQY
12,TRBV12-3/TRBV12-4,ASSTTSRKLEQY
12,TRBV5-4,ASSPTRNTDTQY
10,TRBV20-1,SLRGRSYEQY
11,TRBV6-1,ASARPGGNEQF
11,TRBV5-6,ANSLPGNTEAF
14,TRBV2,ASSVDSQALSYEQY
12,TRBV11-1,ASSLATGVNEPF
12,TRBV4-3,ASSANRADYEQY
11,TRBV5-1,ASSLGGSETQY
14,TRBV20-1,SARAKPGLQSGEQY
13,TRBV5-4,VSSLPGDRKNIQY
16,TRBV4-2,ASSQDSPRTGANSPLH
13,TRBV3-1,VSSLTSQHNYEQY
10,TRBV11-3,ASNFMSDTQY
12,TRBV10-3,AISASMVGGELF
12,TRBV6-1,ASRGELVTDTQY
13,TRBV5-1,AGSPPVAGEETQY
14,TRBV24-1,ATSEGAHVDTGELF
13,TRBV29-1,NVEGGGSRLNEQF
14,TRBV24-1,ATSDQPGQGTGKQY
13,TRBV4-3,ASSQIAGGVDEQF
12,TRBV5-6,ASSLLAGGPEQF
13,TRBV11-2,VSSSGTGQTYEQY